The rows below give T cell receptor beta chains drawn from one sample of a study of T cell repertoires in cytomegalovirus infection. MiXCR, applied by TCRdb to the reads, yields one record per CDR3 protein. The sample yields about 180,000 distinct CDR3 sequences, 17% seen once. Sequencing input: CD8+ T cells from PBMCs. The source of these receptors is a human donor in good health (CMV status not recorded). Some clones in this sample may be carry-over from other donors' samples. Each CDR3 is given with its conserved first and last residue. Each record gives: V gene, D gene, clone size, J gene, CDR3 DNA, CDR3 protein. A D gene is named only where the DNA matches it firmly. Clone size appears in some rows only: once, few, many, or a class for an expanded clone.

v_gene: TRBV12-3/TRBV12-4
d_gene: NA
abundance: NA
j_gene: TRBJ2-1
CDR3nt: TGTGCCAGCAGTTTATTCCAGTGGGATGAGCAGTTCTTC
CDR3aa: CASSLFQWDEQFF

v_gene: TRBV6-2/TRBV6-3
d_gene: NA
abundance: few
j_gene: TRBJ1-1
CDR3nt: TGTGCCAGCACGCACAGCACTCACTTTATGAACACTGAAGCTTTCTTT
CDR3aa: CASTHSTHFMNTEAFF

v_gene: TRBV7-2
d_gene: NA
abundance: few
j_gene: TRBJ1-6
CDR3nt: TGTGCCAGCAGCTTAGGAGGGGAACAGGATAATTCACCCCTCCACTTT
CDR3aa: CASSLGGEQDNSPLHF

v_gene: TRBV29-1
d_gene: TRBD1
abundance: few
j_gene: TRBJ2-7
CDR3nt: TGCAGCGTTACGACAGGGGAGACCTACGAGCAGTACTTC
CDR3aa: CSVTTGETYEQYF

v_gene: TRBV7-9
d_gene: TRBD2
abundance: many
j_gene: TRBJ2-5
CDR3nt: TGTGCCAGCAGCTTGAGTCCAGCGGGGGAACAAGAGACCCAGTACTTC
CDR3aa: CASSLSPAGEQETQYF

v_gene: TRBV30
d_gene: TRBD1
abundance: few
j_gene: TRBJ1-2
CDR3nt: TGTGCCTGGAGGGGATTTTCGCAGGGGGCGACTCCCCAACCTAACTATGGCTACACCTTC
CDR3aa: CAWRGFSQGATPQPNYGYTF

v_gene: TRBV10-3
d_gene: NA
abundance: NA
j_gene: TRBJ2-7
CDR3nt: TGTGCCACCTCCGGCGGCAGTCTCCTCTCCTACGAGCAGTACTTC
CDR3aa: CATSGGSLLSYEQYF

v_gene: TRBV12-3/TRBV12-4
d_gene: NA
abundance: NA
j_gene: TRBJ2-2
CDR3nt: TGTGCCAGCAGTTCCTCAGGGGAGGGGGAGCTGTTTTTT
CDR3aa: CASSSSGEGELFF

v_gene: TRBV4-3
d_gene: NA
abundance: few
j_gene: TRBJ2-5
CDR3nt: TGCGCCAGCAGTCCCACCGTACGACAGATTCAAGAGACCCAGTACTTC
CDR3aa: CASSPTVRQIQETQYF

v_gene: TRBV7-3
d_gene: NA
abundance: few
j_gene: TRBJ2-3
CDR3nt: TGTGCCAGCAGCTCTCTAGGAGACGATACGCAGTATTTT
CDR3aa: CASSSLGDDTQYF

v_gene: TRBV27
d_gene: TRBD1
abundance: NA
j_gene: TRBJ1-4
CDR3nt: TGTGCCAGCAGTACCCCACAGGGGTTACATGAAAAACTGTTTTTT
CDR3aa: CASSTPQGLHEKLFF

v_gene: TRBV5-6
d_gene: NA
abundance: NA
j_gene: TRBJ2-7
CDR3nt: TGTGCCAGCAGCTTGCTCGTCGGGCACGAGCAGTACTTC
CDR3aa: CASSLLVGHEQYF

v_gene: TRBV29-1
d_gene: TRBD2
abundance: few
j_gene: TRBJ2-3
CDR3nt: TGCAGCGCCGGACTAGCGGGTAGGCCAGATACGCAGTATTTT
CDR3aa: CSAGLAGRPDTQYF

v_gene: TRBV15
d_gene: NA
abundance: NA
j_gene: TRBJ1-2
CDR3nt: TGTGCCACCAGCAGGGAAGGGGTGGATGGCTACACCTTC
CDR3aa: CATSREGVDGYTF

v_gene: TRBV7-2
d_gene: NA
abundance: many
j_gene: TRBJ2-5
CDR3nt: TGTGCCAGCAGCTTACACCAAGAGACCCAGTACTTC
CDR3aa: CASSLHQETQYF

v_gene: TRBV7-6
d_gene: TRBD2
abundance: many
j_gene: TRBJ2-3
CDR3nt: TGTGCCAGCAGCCCAAAAGCGGGGGGGCGCAAGGATACGCAGTATTTT
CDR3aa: CASSPKAGGRKDTQYF

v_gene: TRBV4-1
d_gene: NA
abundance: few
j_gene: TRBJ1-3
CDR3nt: TGCGCCAGCAGCCAAAAGAGGGGGTTCGGAAACACCATATATTTT
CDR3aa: CASSQKRGFGNTIYF

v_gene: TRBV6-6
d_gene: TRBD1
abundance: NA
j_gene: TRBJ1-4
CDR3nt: TGTGCCAGCAGCTATGCCCCAGGGGGAACAACTAATGAAAAACTGTTTTTT
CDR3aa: CASSYAPGGTTNEKLFF

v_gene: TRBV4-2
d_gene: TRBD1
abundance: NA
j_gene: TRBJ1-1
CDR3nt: TGTGCCAGCAGCCAAGTGGGACAGGCGAACACTGAAGCTTTCTTT
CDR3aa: CASSQVGQANTEAFF

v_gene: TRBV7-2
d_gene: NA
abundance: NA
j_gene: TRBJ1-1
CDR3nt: TGTGCCAGCAGCTTATATACCGGACAAATCCTTGAAGCTTTCTTT
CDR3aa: CASSLYTGQILEAFF

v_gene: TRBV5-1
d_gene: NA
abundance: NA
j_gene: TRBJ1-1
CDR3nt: TGCGCCAGCAGCACCCTTACGGGGGGAACCACTGAAGCTTTCTTT
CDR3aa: CASSTLTGGTTEAFF

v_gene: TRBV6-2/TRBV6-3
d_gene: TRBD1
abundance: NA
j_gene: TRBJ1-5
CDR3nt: TGTGCCAGCAGACGGACAGGGGGCTGGGATAGCAATCAGCCCCAGCATTTT
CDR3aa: CASRRTGGWDSNQPQHF

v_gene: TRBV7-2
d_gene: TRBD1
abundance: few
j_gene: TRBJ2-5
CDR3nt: TGTGCCAGCAGCTCGAATAAGACCGGGACAGAGAACCGAGAGACCCAGTACTTC
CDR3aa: CASSSNKTGTENRETQYF

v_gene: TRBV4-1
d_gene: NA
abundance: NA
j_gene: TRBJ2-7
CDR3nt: TGCGCCAGCAGCCAAGAGGGACGCTACGAGCAGTACTTC
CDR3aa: CASSQEGRYEQYF

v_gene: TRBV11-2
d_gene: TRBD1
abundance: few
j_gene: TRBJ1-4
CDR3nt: TGTGCCAGCAGCTGGACAGGTCACCATAATGAAAAACTGTTTTTT
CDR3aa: CASSWTGHHNEKLFF

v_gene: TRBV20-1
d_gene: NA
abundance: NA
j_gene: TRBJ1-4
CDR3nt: TGCAGTGCTAGAGATATCGTAACTTTTGGAGAAAAACTGTTTTTT
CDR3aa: CSARDIVTFGEKLFF

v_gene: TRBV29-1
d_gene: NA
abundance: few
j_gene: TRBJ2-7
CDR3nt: TGCAGCGTTGAAGGCCGAGAATACGAGCAGTACTTC
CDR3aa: CSVEGREYEQYF

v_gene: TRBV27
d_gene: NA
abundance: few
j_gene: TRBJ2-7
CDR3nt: TGTGCCAGCAGTCTGACGGTCGAAGCGACCTACGAGCAGTACTTC
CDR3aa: CASSLTVEATYEQYF

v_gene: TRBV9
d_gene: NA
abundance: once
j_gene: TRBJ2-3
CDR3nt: TGTGCCAGCAGCGCAAACAGGGCAAGCACAGATACGCAGTATTTT
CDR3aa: CASSANRASTDTQYF

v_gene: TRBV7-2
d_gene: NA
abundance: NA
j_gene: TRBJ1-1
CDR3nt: TGTGCCAGCAGCCGAACCCCCCTAAGCACTGAAGCTTTCTTT
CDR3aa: CASSRTPLSTEAFF

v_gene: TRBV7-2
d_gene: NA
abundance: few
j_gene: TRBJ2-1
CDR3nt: TGTGCCAGCAAAGGACGGACCTCCTACAATGAGCAGTTCTTC
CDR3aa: CASKGRTSYNEQFF

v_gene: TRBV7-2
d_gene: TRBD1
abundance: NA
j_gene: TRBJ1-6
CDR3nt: TGTGCCAGCAGCTCAGGGACAGGGTATGATTCACCCCTCCACTTT
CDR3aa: CASSSGTGYDSPLHF

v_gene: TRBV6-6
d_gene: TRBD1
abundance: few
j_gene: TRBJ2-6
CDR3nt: TGTGCCAGCAGTTACTCGCGGGACAGGGTTTCCGGGGCCAACGTCCTGACTTTC
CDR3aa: CASSYSRDRVSGANVLTF

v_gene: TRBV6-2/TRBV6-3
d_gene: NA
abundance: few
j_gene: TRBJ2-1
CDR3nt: TGTGCCAGCAGTTACAGTAGGGTAAATGAGCAGTTCTTC
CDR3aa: CASSYSRVNEQFF

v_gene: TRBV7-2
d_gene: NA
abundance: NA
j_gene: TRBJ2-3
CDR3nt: TGTGCCAGCAGCTTGGGGATGGGCAGGGGAATAAGCACAGATACGCAGTATTTT
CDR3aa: CASSLGMGRGISTDTQYF

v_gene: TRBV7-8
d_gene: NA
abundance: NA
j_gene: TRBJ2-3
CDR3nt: TGTGCCAGCAGCTTACGGGCAGGGGTCAGCACAGATACGCAGTATTTT
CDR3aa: CASSLRAGVSTDTQYF

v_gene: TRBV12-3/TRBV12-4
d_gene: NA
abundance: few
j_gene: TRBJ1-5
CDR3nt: TGTGCCAGCACCAGGACTCATAGCAATCAGCCCCAGCATTTT
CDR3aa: CASTRTHSNQPQHF

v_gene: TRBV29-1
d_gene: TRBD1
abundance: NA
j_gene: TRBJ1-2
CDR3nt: TGCAGCGTTCTGACAGGGTGGTATGGCTACACCTTC
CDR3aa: CSVLTGWYGYTF

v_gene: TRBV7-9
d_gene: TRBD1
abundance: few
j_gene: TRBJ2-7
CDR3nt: TGTGCCAGCAGCTTACCCCGACAGGGGAGCTCCTACGAGCAGTACTTC
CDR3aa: CASSLPRQGSSYEQYF

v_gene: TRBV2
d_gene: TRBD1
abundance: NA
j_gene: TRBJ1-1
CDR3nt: TGTGCCAGCAGTGGCCGGGACAGGGGGAGACAAACTGAAGCTTTCTTT
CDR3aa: CASSGRDRGRQTEAFF

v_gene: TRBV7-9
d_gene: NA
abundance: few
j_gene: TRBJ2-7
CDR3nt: TGTGCCAGCAGCCCCCCAGGTCGCAGCCACTACGAGCAGTACTTC
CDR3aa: CASSPPGRSHYEQYF

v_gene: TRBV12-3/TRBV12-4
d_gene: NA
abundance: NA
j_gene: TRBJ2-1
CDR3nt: TGTGCCAGCAGTTTTCTTCCAGGTACCTACAATGAGCAGTTCTTC
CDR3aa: CASSFLPGTYNEQFF

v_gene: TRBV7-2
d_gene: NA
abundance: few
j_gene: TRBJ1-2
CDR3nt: TGTGCCAGCAGCCAGCAGGGTATTTATGGCTACACCTTC
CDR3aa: CASSQQGIYGYTF

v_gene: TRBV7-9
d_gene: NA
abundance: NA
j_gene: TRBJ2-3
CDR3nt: TGTGCCAGCAGCTTAGTCTCACGCCAGGGGAGCACAGATACGCAGTATTTT
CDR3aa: CASSLVSRQGSTDTQYF